The following is a T cell receptor beta chain sequence with its context. These data originate in a study of blood T cell repertoires in COVID-19. Overall study context: Samples came from the United States, Italy and Spain, spanning acute and convalescent COVID-19.

Those enrolled, adults aged 18 to 89 years, came from 25 or so US areas. The CDR3 covers 13 residues. V was trimmed by 2 bases and J by 0 bases, leaving 6 bases between them. CDR1 and CDR2 from the germline V gene are SQVTM and ANQGSEA. Data came from immunoSEQ multiplex PCR; TCRdb stores just in-frame clones and leaves some out. The data contain some 300,000 clones, about 88% of them singletons. The sequence derives from a woman in her fifties or sixties in a cohort exposed to, infected with or recovered from COVID-19 (not recorded which). The chain recombines TRBV29-1 with TRBJ2-3; tentatively, D is TRBD2 (5 bases). Sequenced input: PBMCs or T cells enriched from blood (not recorded which). The CDR3 bases are TGCAGCGTTGAACGCGGGAGCACAGATACGCAGTATTTT. It translates to CSVERGSTDTQYF.